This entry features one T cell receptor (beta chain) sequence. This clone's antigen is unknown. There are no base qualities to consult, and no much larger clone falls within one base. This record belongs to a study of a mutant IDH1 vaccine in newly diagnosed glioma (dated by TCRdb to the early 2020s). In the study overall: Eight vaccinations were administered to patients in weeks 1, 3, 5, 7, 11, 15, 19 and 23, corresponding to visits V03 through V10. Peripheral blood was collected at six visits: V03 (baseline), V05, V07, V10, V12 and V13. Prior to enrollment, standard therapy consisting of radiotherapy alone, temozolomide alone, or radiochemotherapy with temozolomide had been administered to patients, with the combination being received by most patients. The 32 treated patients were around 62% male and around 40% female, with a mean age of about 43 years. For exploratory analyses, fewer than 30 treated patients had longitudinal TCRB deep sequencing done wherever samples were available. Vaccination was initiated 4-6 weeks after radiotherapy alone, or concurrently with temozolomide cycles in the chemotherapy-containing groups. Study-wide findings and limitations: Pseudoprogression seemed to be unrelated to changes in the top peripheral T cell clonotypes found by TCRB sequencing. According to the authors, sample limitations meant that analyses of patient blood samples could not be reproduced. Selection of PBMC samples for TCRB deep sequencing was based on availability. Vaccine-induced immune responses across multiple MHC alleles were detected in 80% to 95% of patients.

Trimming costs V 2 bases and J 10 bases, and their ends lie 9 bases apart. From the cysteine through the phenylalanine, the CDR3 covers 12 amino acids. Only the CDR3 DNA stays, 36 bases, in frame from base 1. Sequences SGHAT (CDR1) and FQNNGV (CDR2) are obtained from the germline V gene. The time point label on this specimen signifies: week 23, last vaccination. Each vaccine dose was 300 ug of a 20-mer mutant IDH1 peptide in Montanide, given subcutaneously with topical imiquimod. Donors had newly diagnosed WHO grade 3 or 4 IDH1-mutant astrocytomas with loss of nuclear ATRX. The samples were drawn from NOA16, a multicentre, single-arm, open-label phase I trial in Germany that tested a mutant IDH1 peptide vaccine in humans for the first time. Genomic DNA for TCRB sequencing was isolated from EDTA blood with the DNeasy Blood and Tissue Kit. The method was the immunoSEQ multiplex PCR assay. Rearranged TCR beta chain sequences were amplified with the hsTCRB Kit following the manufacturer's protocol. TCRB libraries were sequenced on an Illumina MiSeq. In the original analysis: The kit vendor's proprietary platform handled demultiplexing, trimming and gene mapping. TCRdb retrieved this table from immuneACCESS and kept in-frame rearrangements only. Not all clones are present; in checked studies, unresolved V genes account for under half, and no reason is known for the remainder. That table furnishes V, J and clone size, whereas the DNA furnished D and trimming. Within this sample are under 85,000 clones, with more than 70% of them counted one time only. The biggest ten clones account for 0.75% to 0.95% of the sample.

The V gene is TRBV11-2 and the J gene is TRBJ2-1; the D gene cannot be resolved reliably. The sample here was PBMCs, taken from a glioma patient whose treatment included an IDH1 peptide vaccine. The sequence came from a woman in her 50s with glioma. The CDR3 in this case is CASSLLPNEQFF. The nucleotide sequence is TGTGCCAGCAGCTTATTGCCCAACGAGCAGTTCTTC.